By sample fraction, the clone carrying this TCR beta chain is medium-sized. Antigen unknown. MiXCR was used by TCRdb to re-call the PCR reads. This sample has 21,000 or so clones, with roughly an eighth found just once. V was cut by 4 bases and J by 6 bases, with 20 bases left in between. This CDR3 is built from 15 residues. Germline values: CDR1 SGHRS, CDR2 YFSETQ. The data belong to a study of metastatic and nonmetastatic thyroid tumors. For the study at large: Malignant thyroid and benign thyroid patients provided blood and tumor or nodule tissue whose repertoires were compared. Findings and caveats of the study: Reported TCR beta diversity, measured in blood and tumor, was significantly higher for malignant thyroid tumors than for benign nodules.

Not a single patient had been given any form of treatment at any point before undergoing thyroid surgery. This sequence was found in a male donor with papillary thyroid cancer or a benign thyroid nodule (not recorded which). Some clones in this sample may be carry-over from other donors' samples. This chain links TRBV5-1 with TRBJ2-7, with TRBD2 as a possible D gene (7 bases). Sequencing was performed on blood. CDR3: CASSLSGGRSGEQYF. CDR3 DNA: TGCGCCAGCAGCCTGTCGGGGGGCCGGTCGGGCGAGCAGTACTTC.